The 32 T cell receptor beta chains below come from one sample, sequenced in a study of blood T cell repertoires in COVID-19. Repertoires were generated with immunoSEQ multiplex PCR, while TCRdb's copy carries only in-frame clones and drops some. This sample carries 100,000 to 150,000 clones, about 88% of them seen once, and the ten largest clones take more than 0.9%. The sequenced sample was peripheral blood. Source of these receptors: a woman of 80 years or more with acute or convalescent COVID-19.

This clone has a single count. The rearrangement uses TRBV5-1 and TRBJ1-5; D call uncertain. Germline values: CDR1 SGHRS, CDR2 YFSETQ. The length of the CDR3 is 13 residues. V lost 3 bases and J lost 1, with 5 bases in between. The CDR3 sequence: CASSSGSNQPQHF. In nucleotides, the CDR3 is TGCGCCAGCAGCTCAGGAAGCAATCAGCCCCAGCATTTT.

The V call is TRBV19, the J call TRBJ1-1, with 10 bases aligning to TRBD1. J lost 10 bases, V lost 7 bases, and 12 bases had no gene match. Germline V CDR1 and CDR2: LNHDA, SQIVND (reference sequence). The CDR3 is made up of 14 amino acids. CDR3 DNA: TGTGCCAGTAATCAGGGACAGGGGAAGTCTCGAGCTTTCTTT. It encodes CASNQGQGKSRAFF.

V and J are TRBV5-1 and TRBJ1-3; 11 nucleotides align to TRBD1. The CDR3 contains 18 residues. The germline CDR1 and CDR2 sequences are SGHRS and YFSETQ. With V trimmed by 4 bases and J by 0 bases, 9 bases remained unmatched. The CDR3 nucleotides are TGCGCCAGCAGCCCCCGGACAGGGGGCCTAAGCTCTGGAAACACCATATATTTT. Translating it yields CASSPRTGGLSSGNTIYF.

The chain uses TRBV5-1 and TRBJ2-5; a possible D gene is TRBD1 (7 bases). Germline-derived CDR1 and CDR2 are SGHRS and YFSETQ. Trimming pared 2 bases from V and 4 bases from J, leaving 9 bases between. CDR3 length: 13 residues. CDR3 in amino acids: CASSFRGAETQYF. The CDR3 nucleotides read TGCGCCAGCAGCTTCAGGGGGGCAGAGACCCAGTACTTC.

The V call is TRBV4-2, the J call TRBJ1-4; TRBD1 matches 7 bases. The germline V gene encodes CDR1 LGHNA and CDR2 YNFKEQ. J gave up 1 base and V 0 bases, and 11 bases lay outside the gene matches. The CDR3 contains 19 residues. CDR3 nucleotides: TGTGCCAGCAGCCAAGAATCATCGACAGGGCAATTAACTAATGAAAAACTGTTTTTT. It specifies CASSQESSTGQLTNEKLFF.

The V gene is TRBV20-1, the J gene TRBJ2-7, with D unresolved. CDR3 length: 11 residues. CDR1 and CDR2 (germline): DFQATT, SNEGSKA (reference sequence). The CDR3 region is CIAPDSYEQYF. As DNA, the CDR3 is TGCATAGCACCTGATAGCTACGAGCAGTACTTC.

The V and J genes are TRBV29-1 and TRBJ1-1; D may be TRBD1 (6 bases). V shed 7 bases and J shed 0 bases, with 12 bases lying between them. This CDR3 is built from 13 residues. Germline CDR1 reads SQVTM; CDR2 reads ANQGSEA. CDR3 sequence (DNA): TGCAGCGCTTCACAGGGCTTGAACACTGAAGCTTTCTTT. It translates to CSASQGLNTEAFF.

As DNA, the CDR3 is TGTGCCAGTAGTATAGGCAGGGAGGCAGATACGCAGTATTTT. This encodes CASSIGREADTQYF. This rearrangement joins TRBV19 to TRBJ2-3; possible D gene TRBD2, 6 bases. The CDR3 length is 14 residues. Trimming cost V 1 base and J 4 bases, with 9 bases left between them. Germline CDR1 is LNHDA and CDR2 is SQIVND (reference sequence).

The rearrangement uses TRBV5-4 and TRBJ2-5, with D possibly being TRBD1 (5 bases). The CDR3 loop spans 15 amino acids. Germline CDR1 is SGHNT and CDR2 is YYREEE (reference sequence). The germline V and J ends were trimmed by 0 bases and 4 bases, with 13 bases remaining between them. Written as DNA, the CDR3 is TGTGCCAGCAGCTTGGGGACCTTTCAGGGAGAGACCCAGTACTTC. Amino acid sequence: CASSLGTFQGETQYF.

The chain has TRBV7-2 and TRBJ2-7; 10 bases are a match to TRBD2. V dropped 2 bases and J dropped 1; count of bases not matched to a gene: 5. The germline V gene encodes CDR1 SGHTA and CDR2 FQGNSA. The CDR3 runs 16 residues. CDR3 coding DNA: TGTGCCAGCAGCTTACGCCTAGCGGGAGCATCCTACGAGCAGTACTTC. It translates to CASSLRLAGASYEQYF.

For this clone: The CDR3 carries no conserved terminal phenylalanine or tryptophan, so it likely arises from a read error. The DNA is omitted, as the CDR3 cannot be located on it reliably, and the CDR3 follows TCRdb's listing. CDR3 loop: CASSRFRTVLVL. The chain has TRBV28 and TRBJ2-7; TRBD1 is the table's D call and was not checked against the DNA. The CDR3 length is 12 residues, termini included. CDR1 MDHEN and CDR2 SYDVKM come from the germline V gene.

The chain links TRBV9 to TRBJ2-5, with D perhaps TRBD2 (7 bases). The V end was cut by 3 bases, the J end by 5 bases, with 20 bases between. The CDR3 has 16 residues. Germline V gene sequence: CDR1 SGDLS, CDR2 YYNGEE. The CDR3 sequence is CASSANLGGASETQYF. In DNA, the CDR3 is TGTGCCAGCAGCGCAAATTTGGGGGGGGCCTCGGAGACCCAGTACTTC.

The V call is TRBV29-1, the J call TRBJ1-2; 9 nucleotides agree with TRBD1. The CDR3 spans 14 residues. Germline V CDR1 and CDR2: SQVTM, ANQGSEA. V dropped 6 bases and J dropped 4; count of bases not matched to a gene: 9. CDR3 sequence (DNA): TGCAGCGTCGGCACAGGGGGCCGGGGCTATGGCTACACCTTC. Its protein is CSVGTGGRGYGYTF.

This clone has just one count. The rearrangement joins TRBV18 to TRBJ2-7; 7 nucleotides line up with TRBD2. V trimming: 4 bases; J trimming: 3 bases; junction bases outside the gene matches: 15. This CDR3 is 17 amino acids long. The germline V gene has CDR1 KGHSH and CDR2 LQKENI. CDR3 in amino acids: CASSRGGGGPLHYEQYF. The CDR3 nucleotides are TGTGCCAGCTCACGTGGAGGCGGGGGACCACTTCACTACGAGCAGTACTTC.

This chain uses TRBV28 with TRBJ1-6; 9 bases are shared with TRBD1. This CDR3 is built from 16 residues. After removal of 7 bases from V and 10 bases from J, the junction contained 14 bases not matched to a gene. From germline, CDR1 is MDHEN and CDR2 SYDVKM. CDR3 bases: TGTGCCAGCAACATGCGGGGACAGGGATCCGGATCACCCCTCCACTTT. This gives the protein CASNMRGQGSGSPLHF. Full variable domain (missing parts from reference TRBV28 and TRBJ1-6): DVKVTQSSRYLVKRTGEKVFLECVQDMDHENMFWYRQDPGLGLRLIYFSYDVKMKEKGDIPEGYSVSREKKERFSLILESASTNQTSMYLCASNMRGQGSGSPLHFGNGTRLTVT.

The rearrangement joins TRBV24-1 to TRBJ1-3; D is unresolved. V was shortened by 3 bases and J by 0 bases, with 11 bases between the two germline ends. Germline values: CDR1 KGHDR, CDR2 SFDVKD. This CDR3 has 16 amino acids. The CDR3 region is CATSDRRRSSGNTIYF. The CDR3 region has the DNA TGTGCCACCAGTGATCGGAGACGAAGCTCTGGAAACACCATATATTTT.

The gene calls are TRBV5-4 and TRBJ2-3; D gene ambiguous. V lost 4 bases, J lost 3 bases, and 6 bases lay in between. The CDR3 is made up of 12 amino acids. The germline V gene has CDR1 SGHNT and CDR2 YYREEE (reference sequence). CDR3 nucleotides: TGTGCCAGCAGCGTTCAGACAGATACGCAGTATTTT. As protein: CASSVQTDTQYF.

V gene TRBV10-2 combines with J gene TRBJ2-7; TRBD1 agrees at 9 bases. Unmatched junction bases numbered 4, after V lost 6 bases and J lost 4 bases. Germline V gene lookup returns CDR1 WSHSY and CDR2 SAAADI. The CDR3 length is 13 residues. CDR3 sequence reads: CASRQGAIYEQYF. CDR3 DNA sequence: TGCGCCAGCAGACAGGGGGCCATATACGAGCAGTACTTC.

The table lists this clone with a few counts. The genes are TRBV3-1 (or the pseudogene TRBV3-2) and TRBJ1-1; D call uncertain. Germline CDR1 and CDR2: LGHDT and YNNKEL (reference sequence). V dropped 4 bases and J dropped 0 bases, with 6 bases sitting between them. The CDR3 spans 13 residues. CDR3 region: CASSPKMNTEAFF. CDR3 sequence (DNA): TGTGCCAGCAGCCCTAAAATGAACACTGAAGCTTTCTTT.

The chain's CDR3 is CASSQVDRVFIHEQYF. The CDR3 DNA is TGTGCCAGCAGCCAAGTCGATCGGGTTTTTATCCACGAGCAGTACTTC. This chain links TRBV3-1 (or the pseudogene TRBV3-2) with TRBJ2-7; D call uncertain. Per the germline V gene, CDR1 is LGHDT and CDR2 is YNNKEL (reference sequence). V was clipped by 1 base and J by 5 bases, with 18 bases between them. The CDR3 loop spans 16 amino acids.

This sequence joins TRBV21-1 and TRBJ1-2; TRBD1, the table's D call, lacks a check against the DNA. TRBV21-1 represents a pseudogene. The CDR3 length is 15 residues. CDR3: CASSTGDSQDYGYTF. CDR3 DNA: TGTGCCAGCAGCACGGGGGACAGCCAGGACTATGGCTACACCTTC.

This chain joins TRBV28 and TRBJ1-5; D is unresolved. Germline lookup yields CDR1 MDHEN and CDR2 SYDVKM. Trimming took 3 bases from V and 7 from J, leaving 10 bases between them. The length of the CDR3 is 13 residues. In nucleotides, the CDR3 is TGTGCCAGCAGTTTGCGGCAATCCCAGCCCCAGCATTTT. It encodes CASSLRQSQPQHF. Full variable domain (rest looked up from reference TRBV28 and TRBJ1-5): DVKVTQSSRYLVKRTGEKVFLECVQDMDHENMFWYRQDPGLGLRLIYFSYDVKMKEKGDIPEGYSVSREKKERFSLILESASTNQTSMYLCASSLRQSQPQHFGDGTRLSIL.

This chain uses TRBV3-1 (or the pseudogene TRBV3-2) with TRBJ1-6, with 7 bases identical to TRBD1. Trimming at V came to 1 base and at J to 10 bases, leaving 4 bases not matched to a gene. Per the germline V gene, CDR1 is LGHDT and CDR2 is YNNKEL (reference sequence). The CDR3 runs 14 residues. The DNA for the CDR3 is TGTGCCAGCAGCCAAGGACAGGGAGGATCACCCCTCCACTTT. Translating it yields CASSQGQGGSPLHF.

The gene calls are TRBV6-6 and TRBJ2-2; 10 nucleotides match TRBD1. The germline V gene encodes CDR1 MNHNY and CDR2 SVGAGI (reference sequence). J gave up 4 bases and V 4 bases, and 3 bases lay outside the gene matches. CDR3 length equals 15 residues. The CDR3 region has the DNA TGTGCCAGCAGTTCTCGGACAGGGGGCACCGGGGAGCTGTTTTTT. It specifies CASSSRTGGTGELFF.

This clone was seen once. V gene TRBV6-5 combines with J gene TRBJ1-3, with unresolved D. Trimming pared 1 base from V and 0 bases from J, leaving 7 bases between. CDR3 length: 15 residues. Germline CDR1 MNHEY, CDR2 SVGAGI. CDR3 in amino acids: CASSYFGDSGNTIYF. In DNA form, the CDR3 reads TGTGCCAGCAGTTACTTCGGGGACTCTGGAAACACCATATATTTT.

The chain combines TRBV3-1 (or the pseudogene TRBV3-2) with TRBJ2-1; TRBD2 aligns across 11 bases. V dropped 3 bases and J dropped 3; count of bases not matched to a gene: 7. CDR1 is LGHDT, CDR2 YNNKEL, per germline (reference sequence). The CDR3 is 17 amino acids. The CDR3 sequence: CASSQGTSGPVYNEQFF. CDR3 DNA: TGTGCCAGCAGCCAGGGGACTAGCGGACCGGTCTACAATGAGCAGTTCTTC.

The chain links TRBV2 to TRBJ2-5, with 14 positions matching TRBD2. Per germline, CDR1 SNHLY and CDR2 FYNNEI. J lost 2 bases, V lost 6 bases, and 8 bases had no gene match. The CDR3 runs 17 residues. As DNA, the CDR3 is TGTGCCAGCAGACCAGGGACTAGCGGGGGCCAACAAGAGACCCAGTACTTC. This gives the protein CASRPGTSGGQQETQYF. The whole variable domain, filled in from reference TRBV2 and TRBJ2-5, reads EPEVTQTPSHQVTQMGQEVILRCVPISNHLYFYWYRQILGQKVEFLVSFYNNEISEKSEIFDDQFSVERPDGSNFTLKIRSTKLEDSAMYFCASRPGTSGGQQETQYFGPGTRLLVL.

V gene TRBV12-5 combines with J gene TRBJ1-1, with D possibly TRBD1 on 6 matching bases. This CDR3 spans 15 amino acids. Trimming stripped 5 bases from V and 0 bases from J, with 13 bases between. Germline V CDR1 and CDR2: LGHNT, FRNRAP. CDR3 loop: CASGEARTVNTEAFF. DNA for the CDR3: TGTGCTAGTGGTGAGGCTAGGACAGTGAACACTGAAGCTTTCTTT.

The chain uses TRBV4-2 and TRBJ2-3; 9 nucleotides align to TRBD2. The CDR3 is 18 residues long. Germline lookup yields CDR1 LGHNA and CDR2 YNFKEQ. The junction had 11 bases not matched to a gene; V was cut back by 0 bases and J by 4 bases. Written as DNA, the CDR3 is TGTGCCAGCAGCCAAGATCCGGGACTAGCATTCGCAGCAGATACGCAGTATTTT. It yields the protein CASSQDPGLAFAADTQYF.

J is TRBJ1-6 and V is TRBV3-1 (or the pseudogene TRBV3-2); 8 bases are shared with TRBD1. Germline V lookup: CDR1 LGHDT, CDR2 YNNKEL (reference sequence). Losses at the gene ends were 4 bases for V and 1 base for J; bases not matched to a gene: 12. The CDR3 runs 19 residues. CDR3 region: CASSPDRGMEGSYNSPLHF. CDR3 in DNA: TGTGCCAGCAGCCCCGACAGGGGAATGGAGGGGTCCTATAATTCACCCCTCCACTTT.

The chain joins TRBV9 to TRBJ2-3; TRBD2 agrees at 14 bases. After removal of 3 bases from V and 5 bases from J, the junction contained 5 bases not matched to a gene. Germline CDR1 and CDR2: SGDLS and YYNGEE. CDR3 size: 16 residues. The CDR3 reads CASSAGLAGAVDTQYF. DNA for the CDR3: TGTGCCAGCAGCGCGGGACTAGCGGGAGCGGTAGATACGCAGTATTTT.

The gene calls are TRBV5-3 and TRBJ1-2; 10 positions agree with TRBD1. TRBV5-3 falls under the ORF class, with uncertain function. The CDR3 loop spans 11 amino acids. V gave up 7 bases and J gave up 12 bases; unmatched junction bases: 6. In nucleotides, the CDR3 is TGTGCCAGAGACCGACAGGGGGCGGACACCTTC. Protein product: CARDRQGADTF.